What follows is one T cell receptor beta chain and its context. Measured with immunoSEQ multiplex PCR; TCRdb has only the in-frame clones, and not every one. The repertoire holds roughly 65,000 clones, with more than 60% as singletons. The data were obtained in a study of blood T cell repertoires in COVID-19. Overall study context: The cDNA or gDNA used as material had been derived from T cells, B-cell-depleted T cells, or PBMCs.

CDR1 is LNHDA, CDR2 SQIVND, per germline (reference sequence). This CDR3 has 14 residues. Trimming pared 5 bases from V and 5 bases from J, leaving 13 bases between. The source is a human donor in a cohort sampled during active COVID-19. V and J are TRBV19 and TRBJ1-5, with D uncertain. Sequences were obtained from peripheral blood. The CDR3 spells CASSEVGSYQPQHF. CDR3 DNA: TGTGCCAGTAGTGAAGTAGGGAGTTATCAGCCCCAGCATTTT.